These 18 T cell receptor beta chains came from one sample sequenced in a study of cytomegalovirus exposure and HLA in healthy donors. It was with 60 Vbeta and 13 Jbeta primers that the PCR ran. The assay was immunoSEQ multiplex PCR, and TCRdb's table has in-frame clones only and misses some. The table has more than 90,000 clones, about 70% seen once. The specimen sequenced was PBMCs. All receptors come from a man aged 25 to 45 in good health and CMV-seropositive.

This chain uses TRBV9 with TRBJ1-1; D gene unclear. The CDR3 consists of 14 residues. V lost 3 bases, J lost 1 base, and 10 bases lay in between. Per germline, CDR1 SGDLS and CDR2 YYNGEE. The chain's CDR3 is CASSALEANTEAFF. As DNA, the CDR3 is TGTGCCAGCAGCGCGCTCGAGGCGAACACTGAAGCTTTCTTT.

The chain uses TRBV11-2 and TRBJ2-1; 7 bases align to TRBD1. With V trimmed by 1 base and J by 12 bases, 24 bases remained unmatched. Per germline, CDR1 SGHAT and CDR2 FQNNGV. The CDR3 contains 19 residues. CDR3 sequence reads: CASSLVVWDSGTFQLGQFF. Here the CDR3 DNA reads TGTGCCAGCAGCTTAGTAGTGTGGGACAGTGGCACCTTTCAATTGGGGCAGTTCTTC.

The chain recombines TRBV7-8 with TRBJ1-1, with D perhaps TRBD1 (5 bases). Germline-derived CDR1 and CDR2 are SGHVS and FQNEAQ. This CDR3 is 16 amino acids long. V dropped 3 bases and J dropped 3 bases, with 17 bases sitting between them. The CDR3 region has the DNA TGTGCCAGCAGCTTCTCGATTTGGGGGGGGGACACTGAAGCTTTCTTT. Encoded protein: CASSFSIWGGDTEAFF.

The chain joins TRBV7-9 to TRBJ2-5; TRBD1 is a possible D gene (6 bases). V was shortened by 5 bases and J by 2 bases, with 15 bases between the two germline ends. Germline V gives CDR1 SEHNR, CDR2 FQNEAQ (reference sequence). This CDR3 spans 15 amino acids. In nucleotides, the CDR3 is TGTGCCAGCAGCCATCCTTTGGACAGACAAGAGACCCAGTACTTC. Amino acid sequence: CASSHPLDRQETQYF.

The chain is built from TRBV5-8 and TRBJ1-5; 9 bases are a match to TRBD1. CDR1 and CDR2 (germline): SGHTS, YDEGEE. V lost 4 bases to trimming and J lost 4 bases; unmatched junction nucleotides: 12. The CDR3 totals 17 residues. CDR3 residues: CASSQNRDRALNQPQHF. For the CDR3, the DNA is TGTGCCAGCAGCCAGAACCGGGACAGGGCTCTAAATCAGCCCCAGCATTTT.

V usage is TRBV5-6 and J usage is TRBJ2-7, with D possibly TRBD2 on 6 matching bases. The V end lost 4 bases, the J end lost 0 bases, and 14 bases lay between the germline ends. The CDR3 has 15 amino acids. Germline V gives CDR1 SGHDT, CDR2 YYEEEE. The CDR3 here is CASSPPGGSSYEQYF. In DNA form, the CDR3 reads TGTGCCAGCAGCCCCCCCGGGGGATCCTCCTACGAGCAGTACTTC.

This clone was seen only a few times. The V call is TRBV5-1, the J call TRBJ2-2; 12 bases are shared with TRBD2. With 3 bases clipped from V and 4 bases from J, the junction kept 7 bases outside the gene matches. The CDR3 consists of 17 residues. Germline V gives CDR1 SGHRS, CDR2 YFSETQ. CDR3 sequence (DNA): TGCGCCAGCAGCTCCAGTGGGGGACTAGCGGGCACCGGGGAGCTGTTTTTT. Encoded protein: CASSSSGGLAGTGELFF.

This chain joins TRBV19 and TRBJ2-6; a possible D gene is TRBD1 (6 bases). The CDR3 sequence is 16 residues long. The germline V gene has CDR1 LNHDA and CDR2 SQIVND (reference sequence). V was cut by 3 bases and J by 0 bases, with 9 bases left in between. CDR3 nucleotide sequence: TGTGCCAGTAGTATGGGACATTTCTCTGGGGCCAACGTCCTGACTTTC. It translates to CASSMGHFSGANVLTF.

The chain recombines TRBV11-2 with TRBJ2-1; 11 bases fit TRBD1. Germline-derived CDR1 and CDR2 are SGHAT and FQNNGV. The CDR3 covers 13 residues. Unmatched junction bases numbered 2, after V lost 4 bases and J lost 9 bases. CDR3 region: CASSWTGGSEQFF. The CDR3 nucleotides read TGTGCCAGCAGCTGGACAGGGGGCAGTGAGCAGTTCTTC.

The V gene is TRBV25-1, the J gene TRBJ1-2; a weak D match, TRBD1 (5 bases). Trimming left V 6 bases short and J 3 bases short, with 11 bases between. The CDR3 has 13 amino acids. Germline V CDR1 and CDR2: MGHDK, SYGVNS. CDR3 bases: TGTGCCAGCAGCTCAGGGCCCTACTATGGCTACACCTTC. It yields the protein CASSSGPYYGYTF.

The rearrangement uses TRBV4-2 and TRBJ1-4, with TRBD1 as a possible D gene (5 bases). The CDR3 has 17 residues. Trimming shortened V by 1 base and J by 5 bases, and 17 bases separated the two germline ends. Per germline, CDR1 LGHNA and CDR2 YNFKEQ. The CDR3 sequence is CASSQAFYGDLNEKLFF. The CDR3, as DNA: TGTGCCAGCAGCCAAGCGTTTTACGGGGACTTAAATGAAAAACTGTTTTTT.

The rearrangement links TRBV7-2 to TRBJ1-4; 10 nucleotides match TRBD1. In germline, CDR1 is SGHTA, CDR2 FQGNSA. The CDR3 sequence is 16 residues long. V trimming: 3 bases; J trimming: 7 bases; junction bases outside the gene matches: 8. The CDR3 protein is CASSFGTGASGEKLFF. The DNA for the CDR3 is TGTGCCAGCAGCTTCGGGACAGGGGCTTCGGGTGAAAAACTGTTTTTT.

V usage is TRBV19 and J usage is TRBJ1-2; tentative D call: TRBD1 (5 bases). Germline CDR1 LNHDA, CDR2 SQIVND (reference sequence). Between the trimmed V and J ends, which lost 2 bases and 2 bases, there was a span of 9 bases. The CDR3 has 14 amino acids. This chain's CDR3 is CASSISGRNYGYTF. DNA for the CDR3: TGTGCCAGTAGTATATCAGGGCGGAACTATGGCTACACCTTC.

This clone showed up just a few times. The chain recombines TRBV6-6 with TRBJ1-4; 9 bases match TRBD1. The V gene's germline CDR1 is MNHNY and CDR2 SVGAGI (reference sequence). With V trimmed by 7 bases and J by 7 bases, 10 bases remained unmatched. The CDR3 runs 15 residues. CDR3 in DNA: TGTGCCAGCACCTACGGGGGGACAGGGCGTGAAAAACTGTTTTTT. As protein: CASTYGGTGREKLFF.

The V and J genes are TRBV18 and TRBJ1-3; D is unresolved. Between the trimmed V and J ends, which lost 1 base and 1 base, there was a span of 11 bases. Germline CDR1 and CDR2: KGHSH and LQKENI. CDR3 length equals 16 residues. The CDR3: CASSPRGGFSGNTIYF. In DNA form, the CDR3 reads TGTGCCAGCTCACCACGGGGAGGGTTTTCTGGAAACACCATATATTTT.

On this clone itself: One junction end does not reproduce the germline sequence, and a read error may be involved. The same CDR3 can be traced to other DNA sequences in this sample. The chain is built from TRBV5-4 and TRBJ1-1; D gene uncertain. Germline V gene data show CDR1 as SGHNT and CDR2 as YYREEE (reference sequence). This CDR3 has 13 residues. In DNA form, the CDR3 reads TGCGCCAGCAGCTTGAACAGAAACACTGAAGCTTTCTTT. Protein: CASSLNRNTEAFF.

V gene TRBV19 combines with J gene TRBJ1-2; D not certain. Germline lookup yields CDR1 LNHDA and CDR2 SQIVND (reference sequence). This CDR3 is built from 13 residues. V was pared by 8 bases and J by 4 bases, with 14 bases between. The CDR3 region has the DNA TGTGCCAGTCGCGGGCCGTCCCCCTATGGCTACACCTTC. Amino acids: CASRGPSPYGYTF.

The rearrangement uses TRBV7-9 and TRBJ2-7, with a possible D match to TRBD2 (5 bases). The V end was cut by 0 bases, the J end by 5 bases, with 11 bases between. The CDR3 loop spans 14 amino acids. Per the germline V gene, CDR1 is SEHNR and CDR2 is FQNEAQ (reference sequence). CDR3 region: CASSLARTLDEQYF. The DNA for the CDR3 is TGTGCCAGCAGCTTAGCCCGGACTCTCGACGAGCAGTACTTC.